This T cell receptor beta chain was captured by sequencing in a study of T-cell memory formation after mild COVID-19. This clonotype has ten or more counts. TCRdb redid the calling of the 5' RACE reads with MiXCR, one entry per CDR3 protein. The sample includes some 160,000 distinct CDR3 sequences, 10% to 15% of them seen just once. CDR1 ENHRY and CDR2 SYGVKD come from the germline V gene. V lost 10 bases and J 1 base, leaving 10 bases between the germline ends. The CDR3 runs to 13 residues. The sequenced material came from PBMCs or a T cell subset sorted from them (not recorded which). This sequence originates from a man aged 18 to 35 who had mild COVID-19 (a few samples of this study predate the infection). Cell type and time point are not known. V usage is TRBV10-3 and J usage is TRBJ2-2; D perhaps matches TRBD1 (6 bases). The CDR3 sequence is CATRTENTGELFF. The DNA for the CDR3 is TGTGCCACCCGGACAGAGAACACCGGGGAGCTGTTTTTT.